Below are 26 T cell receptor beta chains sequenced from a single sample in a study of CD8 T cells in ankylosing spondylitis (TCRdb year 2017). Library preparation used 5' RACE. The run used an Illumina HiSeq 2500. TCRdb reprocessing: public reads trimmed at Q25 with fastp, clones called with MiXCR, in-frame beta chains kept. Rows are combined by CDR3 protein, so each entry shows the most common genes and DNA. Here the sample has around 210,000 distinct CDR3 sequences; around 8% occur a single time. The ten largest clonotypes hold around 4.4% of the sample. Sequenced sample: blood, either unsorted or a sorted T cell fraction (not recorded which). All receptors derive from a female donor with ankylosing spondylitis or in good health (not recorded which).

The gene calls are TRBV7-2 and TRBJ2-1; TRBD2 aligns across 12 bases. CDR3 length equals 15 residues. CDR1 is SGHTA and CDR2 is FQGNSA in the germline V gene. Trimming removed 4 bases from V and 4 bases from J; junction bases left unmatched: 2. Here the CDR3 reads CASSWGLAGYNEQFF. CDR3 in DNA: TGTGCCAGCAGCTGGGGACTAGCGGGTTACAATGAGCAGTTCTTC. Drawing the rest from reference TRBV7-2 and TRBJ2-1, the complete variable domain is GAGVSQSPSNKVTEKGKDVELRCDPISGHTALYWYRQSLGQGLEFLIYFQGNSAPDKSGLPSDRFSAERTGGSVSTLTIQRTQQEDSAVYLCASSWGLAGYNEQFFGPGTRLTVL.

This clonotype was seen a handful of times. The chain couples TRBV7-9 to TRBJ2-1; 7 bases match TRBD2. Trimming removed 1 base from V and 3 bases from J; junction bases left unmatched: 3. There are 15 residues in the CDR3. From germline, CDR1 is SEHNR and CDR2 FQNEAQ (reference sequence). The CDR3 spells CASSLGAGDYNEQFF. The CDR3 DNA reads TGTGCCAGCAGCTTAGGGGCGGGAGACTACAATGAGCAGTTCTTC.

Ten or more counts support this clonotype. The chain combines TRBV12-3 or TRBV12-4 with TRBJ2-1; 8 nucleotides agree with TRBD2. Trimming removed 2 bases from V and 5 bases from J; junction bases left unmatched: 5. CDR3 length equals 15 residues. CDR3 nucleotides: TGTGCCAGCAGTTTAACGGCGGGGGGTGACAATGAGCAGTTCTTC. It encodes CASSLTAGGDNEQFF.

This clonotype was counted ten times or more. V is TRBV6-1 and J is TRBJ2-5; a weak D match, TRBD1 (6 bases). The CDR3 is 13 amino acids. The V gene lost 8 bases and the J gene lost 5 bases, with 15 bases spanning the gap. Germline loops: CDR1 MNHNS, CDR2 SASEGT. CDR3 bases: TGTGCCAGCGGCAAACAGGGAATGGAGACCCAGTACTTC. Protein: CASGKQGMETQYF.

This clonotype showed up many times. This chain joins TRBV3-1 and TRBJ1-6; D unclear. CDR1 and CDR2 (germline): LGHDT, YNNKEL (reference sequence). This CDR3 has 14 amino acids. Trimming took off 6 bases at V and 8 bases at J, with 14 bases between the two ends. CDR3: CASRLKTADSPLHF. DNA for the CDR3: TGTGCCAGCAGACTCAAGACGGCGGATTCACCCCTCCACTTT.

There are many counts of this clonotype. The chain carries TRBV5-1 and TRBJ1-2; D gene ambiguous. From germline, CDR1 is SGHRS and CDR2 YFSETQ. This CDR3 is 13 amino acids long. The V end lost 2 bases, the J end lost 8 bases, and 13 bases lay between the germline ends. The CDR3 DNA reads TGCGCCAGCAGCTTATTTGACACGGAGGGCTACACCTTC. Amino acids: CASSLFDTEGYTF.

The sample holds many counts of this clonotype. The chain has TRBV20-1 and TRBJ2-1, with no clear D. The germline V gene encodes CDR1 DFQATT and CDR2 SNEGSKA (reference sequence). This CDR3 contains 12 residues. With 4 bases removed from V and 5 bases from J, the gap between germline ends came to 9 bases. CDR3 region: CSAMPADNEQFF. CDR3 sequence (DNA): TGCAGTGCTATGCCGGCGGACAATGAGCAGTTCTTC.

This clonotype was seen many times. This chain links TRBV6-5 with TRBJ2-7; the D gene is possibly TRBD2 (7 bases). This CDR3 comprises 16 residues. The ends were cut back, 2 bases at V and 2 bases at J, with 16 bases in the middle. From germline, CDR1 is MNHEY and CDR2 SVGAGI. CDR3 bases: TGTGCCAGCAGTTACACTAGGACTAGGGGGACCTACGAGCAGTACTTC. Translation gives CASSYTRTRGTYEQYF.

Ten or more counts support this clonotype. The chain combines TRBV29-1 with TRBJ2-3; D gene ambiguous. This CDR3 contains 11 residues. Germline lookup yields CDR1 SQVTM and CDR2 ANQGSEA. The germline V and J ends were trimmed by 7 bases and 0 bases, with 5 bases remaining between them. The CDR3 coding sequence is TGCAGCGAACAGAGCACAGATACGCAGTATTTT. Translation: CSEQSTDTQYF.

This clonotype showed up many times. V and J are TRBV28 and TRBJ2-7; D remains ambiguous. Deletions cut 4 bases from V and 4 bases from J, with 8 bases between. The CDR3 covers 12 residues. Germline values: CDR1 MDHEN, CDR2 SYDVKM. CDR3 protein: CASSSQWYEQYF. The CDR3 DNA reads TGTGCCAGCAGTTCCCAATGGTACGAGCAGTACTTC. Full variable domain (remainder filled in from reference TRBV28 and TRBJ2-7): DVKVTQSSRYLVKRTGEKVFLECVQDMDHENMFWYRQDPGLGLRLIYFSYDVKMKEKGDIPEGYSVSREKKERFSLILESASTNQTSMYLCASSSQWYEQYFGPGTRLTVT.

Many counts were recorded for this clonotype. This chain connects TRBV11-2 to TRBJ1-2; D call uncertain. CDR3 size: 13 residues. Trimming stripped 2 bases from V and 2 bases from J, with 6 bases between. Germline values: CDR1 SGHAT, CDR2 FQNNGV. The CDR3 spells CASSLSRNYGYTF. The CDR3 DNA reads TGTGCCAGCAGCTTAAGCAGAAACTATGGCTACACCTTC.

V usage is TRBV15 and J usage is TRBJ1-4, with D hard to call. The V end lost 8 bases, the J end lost 8 bases, and 15 bases lay between the germline ends. The CDR3 is made up of 13 amino acids. The V gene's germline CDR1 is LNHNV and CDR2 YYDKDF (reference sequence). This CDR3 reads CATSDGSSEKLFF. The CDR3 DNA reads as TGTGCCACCTCGGACGGGTCTTCCGAAAAACTGTTTTTT.

This clonotype was counted at least ten times. The chain uses TRBV11-2 and TRBJ2-5, with D uncertain. This CDR3 has 13 amino acids. Germline CDR1 is SGHAT and CDR2 is FQNNGV. V was pared by 3 bases and J by 3 bases, with 8 bases between. CDR3 residues: CASSFGEKETQYF. The CDR3 nucleotides read TGTGCCAGCAGCTTCGGTGAAAAAGAGACCCAGTACTTC.

J is TRBJ1-2 and V is TRBV30, with D perhaps matching TRBD1 (6 bases). Trimming removed 1 base from V and 7 bases from J, with 13 bases in between. The germline V gene encodes CDR1 GTSNPN and CDR2 SVGIG (reference sequence). CDR3 length: 13 residues. The DNA of the CDR3 is TGTGCCTGGAGTGCAGACAGGCCAGGTGGCTACACCTTC. Its translation: CAWSADRPGGYTF.

On this clonotype: A much larger clone differs by one base, so this may be a read error. Here the CDR3 DNA reads TGTGCCAGCACCCAAACCGTCCAGGGGGCGCGCTCTGGGGAGCTGTTTTTT. It specifies CASTQTVQGARSGELFF. V usage is TRBV6-5 and J usage is TRBJ2-2; 8 bases line up with TRBD1. This CDR3 is 17 amino acids long. Trimming removed 7 bases from V and 8 bases from J; junction bases left unmatched: 18. Germline-derived CDR1 and CDR2 are MNHEY and SVGAGI.

This clonotype was recorded many times. The V call is TRBV7-2, the J call TRBJ1-2, with 8 bases fitting TRBD1. V shed 3 bases and J 0 bases; nucleotides not matched to a gene: 6. The CDR3 covers 16 residues. Germline-derived CDR1 and CDR2 are SGHTA and FQGNSA. The CDR3 DNA follows: TGTGCCAGCAGCTTTCGACAGGGGAGAGCTAACTATGGCTACACCTTC. It translates to CASSFRQGRANYGYTF. The whole variable domain, filled in from reference TRBV7-2 and TRBJ1-2, reads GAGVSQSPSNKVTEKGKDVELRCDPISGHTALYWYRQSLGQGLEFLIYFQGNSAPDKSGLPSDRFSAERTGGSVSTLTIQRTQQEDSAVYLCASSFRQGRANYGYTFGSGTRLTVV.

Ten or more counts support this clonotype. The chain carries TRBV4-2 and TRBJ2-3; D is unresolved. V lost 1 base to trimming and J lost 1 base, with 9 bases between them. Per the germline V gene, CDR1 is LGHNA and CDR2 is YNFKEQ. The CDR3 is 15 amino acids. CDR3 coding DNA: TGTGCCAGCAGCCAAGCCCTGTACCGCACAGATACGCAGTATTTT. Translating gives CASSQALYRTDTQYF.

The chain is built from TRBV12-3 or TRBV12-4 and TRBJ1-5; 12 nucleotides match TRBD1. CDR3 length: 19 residues. Trimming took 4 bases from V and 4 from J; bases not matched to a gene: 14. Here the CDR3 DNA reads TGTGCCAGCAGTTCCGGGACAGGGGGCGCCCAAAGGCGTAATCAGCCCCAGCATTTT. Its protein product is CASSSGTGGAQRRNQPQHF.

In its sample, this clonotype was seen many times. This chain links TRBV7-8 with TRBJ2-3, with 9 bases identical to TRBD2. CDR3 length: 16 residues. The trim removed 8 bases at V and 6 bases at J, leaving 15 bases unmatched. Germline V gene lookup returns CDR1 SGHVS and CDR2 FQNEAQ. CDR3 DNA sequence: TGTGCCAGCGGACCTCTAGCGGGAATGGGGACGGATACGCAGTATTTT. Amino acid sequence: CASGPLAGMGTDTQYF. Filled out from reference TRBV7-8 and TRBJ2-3, the complete variable domain reads GAGVSQSPRYKVAKRGQDVALRCDPISGHVSLFWYQQALGQGPEFLTYFQNEAQLDKSGLPSDRFFAERPEGSVSTLKIQRTQQEDSAVYLCASGPLAGMGTDTQYFGPGTRLTVL.

The gene calls are TRBV7-2 and TRBJ2-7; D is possibly TRBD1 or TRBD2 (7 bases each). Germline CDR1 is SGHTA and CDR2 is FQGNSA. The V end lost 6 bases, the J end lost 0 bases, and 12 bases lay between the germline ends. This CDR3 has 14 residues. The CDR3 protein is CASRSRGGSYEQYF. The CDR3 coding sequence is TGTGCCAGCAGGTCCAGGGGGGGCTCCTACGAGCAGTACTTC.

This clonotype was detected a few times. The chain links TRBV5-1 to TRBJ2-5, with TRBD1 identical over 7 bases. V trimming: 4 bases; J trimming: 0 bases; junction bases outside the gene matches: 9. The CDR3 covers 16 residues. Germline lookup yields CDR1 SGHRS and CDR2 YFSETQ. CDR3: CASSPRDSSYQETQYF. The CDR3 DNA sequence: TGCGCCAGCAGCCCCCGGGACAGTTCGTACCAAGAGACCCAGTACTTC.

A note on this clonotype: A much larger clone differs by one base, so this may be a read error. The chain's CDR3 is CSVGGQNTGEPFF. In nucleotides, the CDR3 is TGCAGCGTTGGGGGACAAAACACCGGGGAGCCGTTTTTT. The chain uses TRBV29-1 and TRBJ2-2; tentatively, D is TRBD1 (6 bases). The CDR3 consists of 13 residues. CDR1 and CDR2 (germline): SQVTM, ANQGSEA.

This clonotype was picked up a small number of times. Given a much more abundant clone one base away, this may be a read error. This sequence joins TRBV5-1 and TRBJ2-2, with TRBD2 matching over 7 bases. Germline V gene sequence: CDR1 SGHRS, CDR2 YFSETQ. CDR3 length equals 15 residues. With V trimmed by 4 bases and J by 3 bases, 6 bases remained unmatched. The CDR3 reads CASSRGLVDTGELFF. CDR3 DNA sequence: TGCGCCAGCAGCCGCGGACTAGTTGACACCGGGGAGCTGTTTTTT.

The table lists this clonotype with many counts. The gene calls are TRBV7-2 and TRBJ2-3, with 11 bases fitting TRBD2. The germline CDR1 and CDR2 sequences are SGHTA and FQGNSA. After removal of 10 bases from V and 1 base from J, the junction contained 7 bases not matched to a gene. The CDR3 runs to 15 residues. The CDR3 DNA reads as TGTGCCACCCGAATAGCGGGAGGGCGCACAGATACGCAGTATTTT. It encodes CATRIAGGRTDTQYF.

In this sample, this clonotype turned up many times. The rearrangement joins TRBV29-1 to TRBJ1-1; D is possibly TRBD1 (5 bases). V gave up 4 bases and J gave up 2 bases, with 11 bases separating them. Germline V CDR1 and CDR2: SQVTM, ANQGSEA. The CDR3 is 13 amino acids. The CDR3 sequence is CSVVGRVNTEAFF. CDR3 nucleotide sequence: TGCAGCGTTGTTGGCAGGGTAAACACTGAAGCTTTCTTT.

This clonotype was seen many times. Here the CDR3 DNA reads TGTGCCAGCAGCCCTCCTAGGGTGGAAGAGACCCAGTACTTC. This translates into CASSPPRVEETQYF. The chain carries TRBV5-5 and TRBJ2-5; D is unclear. The CDR3 consists of 14 residues. V lost 4 bases and J 3 bases, leaving 13 bases between the germline ends. Germline CDR1 reads SGHKS; CDR2 reads YYEKEE (reference sequence).